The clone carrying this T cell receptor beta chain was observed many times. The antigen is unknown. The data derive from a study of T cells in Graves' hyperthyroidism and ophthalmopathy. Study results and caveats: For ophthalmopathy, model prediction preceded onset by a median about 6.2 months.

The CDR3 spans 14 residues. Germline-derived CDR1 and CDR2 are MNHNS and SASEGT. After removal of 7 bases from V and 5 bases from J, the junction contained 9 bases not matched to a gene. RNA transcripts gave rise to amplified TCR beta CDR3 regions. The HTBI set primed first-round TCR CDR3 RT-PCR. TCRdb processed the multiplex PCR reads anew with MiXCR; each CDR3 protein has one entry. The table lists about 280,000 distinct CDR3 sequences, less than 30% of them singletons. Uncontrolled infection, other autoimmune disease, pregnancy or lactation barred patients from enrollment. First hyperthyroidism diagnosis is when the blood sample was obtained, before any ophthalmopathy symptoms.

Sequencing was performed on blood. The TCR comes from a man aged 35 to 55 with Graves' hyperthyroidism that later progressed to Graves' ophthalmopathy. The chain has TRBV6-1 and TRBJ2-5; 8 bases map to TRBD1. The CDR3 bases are TGTGCCAGCACCAAGAGGTCAGGGGGCGAGACCCAGTACTTC. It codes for CASTKRSGGETQYF.